The rows below give T cell receptor beta chains drawn from one sample of a study of blood T cells in healthy people across ages. TCRdb re-called the 5' RACE reads with MiXCR, one entry per CDR3 protein. Of about 800,000 distinct CDR3 sequences listed, 46% are singletons. Input material: blood. All receptors derive from an older man in good health. Each CDR3 is given with its conserved first and last residue. The order of the fields is clone size, V gene, D gene, J gene, CDR3 protein, CDR3 DNA. The D gene is left open where the match is weak. Expanded clones get a size class; other rows say once, few or many, or leave the size out.

>few|TRBV4-1|NA|TRBJ1-4
CASSGTAKVATNEKLFF
TGCGCCAGCAGTGGGACGGCCAAAGTTGCAACTAATGAAAAACTGTTTTTT
>NA|TRBV4-2|TRBD2|TRBJ2-1
CASSQESAGVSNEQFF
TGTGCCAGCAGCCAAGAATCAGCGGGAGTCTCCAATGAGCAGTTCTTC
>NA|TRBV6-2/TRBV6-3|TRBD1|TRBJ2-7
CASSRGQGANYEQYF
TGTGCCAGCAGCCGCGGGCAGGGGGCAAACTACGAGCAGTACTTC
>NA|TRBV12-3/TRBV12-4|NA|TRBJ2-1
CASSFAGGTQFRNEQFF
TGTGCCAGCAGTTTCGCCGGCGGGACCCAATTTCGGAATGAGCAGTTCTTC
>NA|TRBV7-2|TRBD1|TRBJ1-2
CVSSLSRTGAEGYTF
TGTGTCAGCAGCTTATCCCGGACAGGGGCGGAAGGCTACACCTTC
>NA|TRBV14|NA|TRBJ2-3
CAGSQASFGTAQYF
TGTGCCGGCAGCCAAGCTTCGTTTGGGACGGCGCAGTATTTT
>many|TRBV5-1|NA|TRBJ2-1
CASSPRDSFSEQFF
TGCGCCAGCAGCCCACGGGACTCCTTTTCGGAGCAGTTCTTC
>NA|TRBV7-2|NA|TRBJ1-5
CASSLMDQPQHF
TGTGCCAGCAGCTTAATGGATCAGCCCCAGCATTTT
>NA|TRBV5-1|TRBD1|TRBJ2-7
CASARQTGPYEQYF
TGCGCCAGCGCGCGGCAGACAGGGCCCTACGAGCAGTACTTC
>NA|TRBV5-1|NA|TRBJ2-2
CASSAQAGDGELFF
TGCGCCAGCAGCGCGCAAGCCGGGGACGGGGAGCTGTTTTTT
>NA|TRBV20-1|TRBD2|TRBJ2-1
CSALGLAGGLETQFF
TGCAGTGCTTTAGGACTAGCGGGAGGCCTGGAGACCCAGTTCTTC
>few|TRBV7-9|TRBD2|TRBJ2-7
CASSFGTSEYYEQYF
TGTGCCAGCAGCTTCGGGACTAGCGAATACTACGAGCAGTACTTC
>few|TRBV7-9|TRBD2|TRBJ2-5
CASSFGGRANQETQYF
TGTGCCAGCAGTTTTGGGGGGAGGGCCAACCAAGAGACCCAGTACTTC
>few|TRBV4-1|NA|TRBJ2-7
CASSQASPAPYEQYF
TGCGCCAGCAGCCAAGCCTCCCCAGCTCCCTACGAGCAGTACTTC
>NA|TRBV18|NA|TRBJ1-3
CASSPERTSGNTIYF
TGTGCCAGCTCACCAGAACGGACCTCTGGAAACACCATATATTTT
>NA|TRBV20-1|NA|TRBJ1-6
CSAIGARNSPLHF
TGCAGTGCCATCGGGGCGAGGAATTCACCCCTCCACTTT
>NA|TRBV9|TRBD1|TRBJ1-1
CASSVDRAGTEAFF
TGTGCCAGCAGCGTCGACAGGGCAGGGACTGAAGCTTTCTTT
>many|TRBV20-1|TRBD2|TRBJ2-3
CSARGTLAGGGTDTQYF
TGCAGTGCTAGAGGAACCCTAGCGGGAGGAGGCACAGATACGCAGTATTTT
>few|TRBV6-2/TRBV6-3|TRBD2|TRBJ2-1
CASSYASGRGEQFF
TGTGCCAGCAGTTACGCTAGCGGGAGAGGTGAGCAGTTCTTC
>many|TRBV9|NA|TRBJ2-7
CASSVGFYEQYF
TGTGCCAGCAGCGTAGGATTCTACGAGCAGTACTTC
>NA|TRBV29-1|NA|TRBJ1-2
CSVLQGSNYGYTF
TGCAGCGTCCTACAGGGTTCCAACTATGGCTACACCTTC
>NA|TRBV14|NA|TRBJ1-2
CASSPFEGTGYTF
TGTGCCAGCAGCCCTTTTGAGGGAACTGGCTACACCTTC
>many|TRBV28|NA|TRBJ2-6
CASSPHRSGANVLTF
TGTGCCAGCAGCCCTCACCGCTCTGGGGCCAACGTCCTGACTTTC
>few|TRBV6-2/TRBV6-3|NA|TRBJ2-5
CASSLGQGGRQETQYF
TGTGCCAGCAGCCTCGGACAGGGAGGGAGGCAAGAGACCCAGTACTTC
>few|TRBV29-1|NA|TRBJ2-5
CSVARGQETQYF
TGCAGCGTTGCGCGGGGACAAGAGACCCAGTACTTC
>many|TRBV20-1|NA|TRBJ2-1
CSARLRWGSYNEQFF
TGCAGTGCTAGACTCAGGTGGGGCTCCTACAATGAGCAGTTCTTC
>few|TRBV5-1|TRBD2|TRBJ2-1
CASSGGGTGNEQFF
TGCGCCAGCAGTGGGGGAGGGACCGGGAATGAGCAGTTCTTC
>many|TRBV5-1|NA|TRBJ2-1
CASSLVAGSHNEQFF
TGCGCCAGCAGCTTGGTCGCAGGGAGCCACAATGAGCAGTTCTTC
>NA|TRBV5-1|NA|TRBJ2-1
CASSWAPPYNEQFF
TGCGCCAGCAGCTGGGCGCCCCCCTACAATGAGCAGTTCTTC
>many|TRBV7-2|NA|TRBJ2-2
CASSHKRTNTGELFF
TGTGCCAGCAGCCATAAACGTACGAACACCGGGGAGCTGTTTTTT
>once|TRBV30|NA|TRBJ2-5
CAWSVRRVQETQYF
TGTGCCTGGAGTGTACGCAGGGTACAAGAGACCCAGTACTTC
>NA|TRBV5-1|TRBD1|TRBJ2-1
CASNVKGADNEQFF
TGCGCCAGCAACGTGAAGGGGGCGGACAATGAGCAGTTCTTC
>NA|TRBV18|NA|TRBJ2-1
CASSSGPASSYNEQFF
TGTGCCAGCTCCAGCGGCCCGGCGAGCTCCTACAATGAGCAGTTCTTC
>NA|TRBV5-1|NA|TRBJ2-7
CASSRLQNHEQYF
TGCGCCAGCAGCCGATTACAGAACCACGAGCAGTACTTC
>NA|TRBV5-1|TRBD2|TRBJ2-7
CASSLISGRQYEQYF
TGCGCCAGCAGCTTAATTAGCGGGAGGCAATACGAGCAGTACTTC
>few|TRBV20-1|TRBD1|TRBJ1-6
CSARVNGQGTSPLHF
TGCAGTGCTAGAGTCAATGGACAGGGCACTTCACCCCTCCACTTT
>NA|TRBV7-9|NA|TRBJ1-2
CASSEGPTNYGYTF
TGTGCCAGCAGCGAGGGACCTACTAACTATGGCTACACCTTC
>many|TRBV28|TRBD2|TRBJ2-5
CASSALAGAIEQYF
TGTGCCAGCAGTGCCCTAGCGGGAGCTATAGAGCAGTACTTC
>NA|TRBV27|NA|TRBJ1-2
CASTPSGRDGYTF
TGTGCCAGCACCCCGTCTGGGAGGGATGGCTACACCTTC
>NA|TRBV27|NA|TRBJ2-5
CASSLGPPWTQYF
TGTGCCAGCAGTCTAGGGCCCCCTTGGACCCAGTACTTC
>many|TRBV15|NA|TRBJ1-6
CATSRDTGTIIHF
TGTGCCACCAGCAGAGATACGGGCACTATCATCCACTTT
>few|TRBV28|TRBD2|TRBJ2-5
CASSPAAGDQETQYF
TGTGCCAGCAGCCCCGCGGCGGGAGACCAAGAGACCCAGTACTTC
>NA|TRBV7-2|TRBD2|TRBJ2-3
CASSLGPTSGAGGYF
TGTGCCAGCAGCTTAGGACCGACTAGCGGAGCGGGAGGGTATTTT
>NA|TRBV5-8|TRBD2|TRBJ2-3
CASGLPGLALKSTDTQYF
TGTGCCAGCGGCTTGCCTGGACTAGCGCTTAAAAGCACAGATACGCAGTATTTT
>NA|TRBV5-1|NA|TRBJ2-1
CASSVEYEQFF
TGCGCCAGCAGCGTAGAATACGAGCAGTTCTTC